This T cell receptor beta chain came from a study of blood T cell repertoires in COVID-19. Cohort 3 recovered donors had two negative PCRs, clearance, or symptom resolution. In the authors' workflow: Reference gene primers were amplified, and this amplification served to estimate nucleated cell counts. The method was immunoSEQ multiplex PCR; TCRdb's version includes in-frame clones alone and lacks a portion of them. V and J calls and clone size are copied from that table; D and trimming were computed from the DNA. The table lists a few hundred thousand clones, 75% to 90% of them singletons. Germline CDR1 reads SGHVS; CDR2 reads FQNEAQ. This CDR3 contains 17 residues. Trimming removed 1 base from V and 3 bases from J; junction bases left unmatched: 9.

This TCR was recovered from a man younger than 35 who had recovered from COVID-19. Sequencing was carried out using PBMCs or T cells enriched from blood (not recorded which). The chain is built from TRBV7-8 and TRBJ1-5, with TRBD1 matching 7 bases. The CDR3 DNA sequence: TGTGCCAGCAGCTTAGTCCTCGGGACAGCGGTCAATCAGCCCCAGCATTTT. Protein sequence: CASSLVLGTAVNQPQHF.